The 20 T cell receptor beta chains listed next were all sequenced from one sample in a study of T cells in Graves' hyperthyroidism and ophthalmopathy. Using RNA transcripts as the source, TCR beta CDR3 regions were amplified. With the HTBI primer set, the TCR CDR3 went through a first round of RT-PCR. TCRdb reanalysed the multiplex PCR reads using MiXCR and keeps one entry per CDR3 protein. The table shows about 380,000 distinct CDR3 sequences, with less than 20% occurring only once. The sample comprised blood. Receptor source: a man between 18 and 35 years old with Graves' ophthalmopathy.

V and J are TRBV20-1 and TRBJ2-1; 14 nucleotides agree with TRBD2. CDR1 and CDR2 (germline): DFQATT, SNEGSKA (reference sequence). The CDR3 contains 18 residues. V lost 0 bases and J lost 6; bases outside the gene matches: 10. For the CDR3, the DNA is TGCAGTGCTAGAGATCTTGCTATTGGACTAGCGGGGGGCAATGAGCAGTTCTTC. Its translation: CSARDLAIGLAGGNEQFF.

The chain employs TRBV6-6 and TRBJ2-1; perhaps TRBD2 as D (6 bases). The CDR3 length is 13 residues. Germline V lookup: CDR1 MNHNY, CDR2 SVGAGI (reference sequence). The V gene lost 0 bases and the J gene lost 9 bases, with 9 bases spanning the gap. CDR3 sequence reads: CASSYSAGGEQFF. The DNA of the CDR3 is TGTGCCAGCAGTTACTCGGCCGGGGGTGAGCAGTTCTTC.

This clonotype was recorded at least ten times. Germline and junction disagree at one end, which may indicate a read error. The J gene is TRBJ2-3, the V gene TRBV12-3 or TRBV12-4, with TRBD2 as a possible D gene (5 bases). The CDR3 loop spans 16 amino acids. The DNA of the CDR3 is TGTGCCAGCAGTTACTTACTAGAAAGGAGCATAGATACGCAGTATTTT. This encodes CASSYLLERSIDTQYF.

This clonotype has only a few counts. Here the CDR3 reads CASSRRTTEAFF. In DNA form, the CDR3 reads TGTGCCAGCAGCCGACGGACTACTGAAGCTTTCTTT. V is TRBV6-1 and J is TRBJ1-1; the D is unclear. Germline assignment: CDR1 MNHNS and CDR2 SASEGT. The germline V and J ends were trimmed by 6 bases and 5 bases, with 10 bases remaining between them. This CDR3 comprises 12 residues.

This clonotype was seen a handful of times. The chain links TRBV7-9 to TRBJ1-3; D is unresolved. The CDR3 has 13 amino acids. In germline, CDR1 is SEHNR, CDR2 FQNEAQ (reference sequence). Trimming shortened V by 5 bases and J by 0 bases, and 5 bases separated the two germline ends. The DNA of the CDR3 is TGTGCCAGCAGCCAAATCTCTGGAAACACCATATATTTT. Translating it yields CASSQISGNTIYF.

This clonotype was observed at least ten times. CDR3: CASSLRQGPDEQFF. The CDR3 nucleotides are TGCGCCAGCAGCTTAAGGCAGGGTCCGGATGAGCAGTTCTTC. This sequence joins TRBV5-1 and TRBJ2-1, with D perhaps TRBD1 (5 bases). CDR3 length: 14 residues. Germline CDR1 reads SGHRS; CDR2 reads YFSETQ. Deletions cut 2 bases from V and 8 bases from J, with 14 bases between.

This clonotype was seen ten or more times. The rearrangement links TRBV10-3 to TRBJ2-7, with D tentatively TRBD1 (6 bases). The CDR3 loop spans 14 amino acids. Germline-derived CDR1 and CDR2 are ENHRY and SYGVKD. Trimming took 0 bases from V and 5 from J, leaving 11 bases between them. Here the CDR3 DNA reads TGTGCCATCAGTGAGTCCGGACAGTTTAACGAGCAGTACTTC. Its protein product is CAISESGQFNEQYF.

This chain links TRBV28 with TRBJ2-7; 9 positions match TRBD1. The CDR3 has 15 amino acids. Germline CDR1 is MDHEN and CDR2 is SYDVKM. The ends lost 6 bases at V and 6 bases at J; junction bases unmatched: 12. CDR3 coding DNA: TGTGCCAGCAGGCGTTCCGGGACAGGGAATTTCGAGCAGTACTTC. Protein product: CASRRSGTGNFEQYF.

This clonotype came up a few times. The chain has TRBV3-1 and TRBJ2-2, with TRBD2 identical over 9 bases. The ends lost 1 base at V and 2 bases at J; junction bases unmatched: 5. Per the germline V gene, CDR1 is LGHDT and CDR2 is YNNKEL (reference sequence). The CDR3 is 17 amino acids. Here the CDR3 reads CASSQVASGDNTGELFF. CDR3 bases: TGTGCCAGCAGCCAAGTGGCTAGCGGGGATAACACCGGGGAGCTGTTTTTT. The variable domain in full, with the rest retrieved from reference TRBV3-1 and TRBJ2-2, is DTAVSQTPKYLVTQMGNDKSIKCEQNLGHDTMYWYKQDSKKFLKIMFSYNNKELIINETVPNRFSPKSPDKAHLNLHINSLELGDSAVYFCASSQVASGDNTGELFFGEGSRLTVL.

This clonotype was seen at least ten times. This CDR3 is CATSGSGSSTDTQYF. The CDR3 DNA reads TGTGCCACCAGCGGTAGCGGGTCCAGCACAGATACGCAGTATTTT. The genes are TRBV15 and TRBJ2-3; 7 nucleotides agree with TRBD2. Per the germline V gene, CDR1 is LNHNV and CDR2 is YYDKDF (reference sequence). Trimming cost V 5 bases and J 0 bases; bases outside gene matches: 5. The CDR3 covers 15 residues.

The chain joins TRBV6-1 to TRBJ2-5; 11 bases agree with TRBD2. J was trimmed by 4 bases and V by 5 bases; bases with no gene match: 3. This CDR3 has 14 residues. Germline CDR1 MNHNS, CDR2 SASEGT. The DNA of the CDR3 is TGTGCCAGCAGTACCGGACTAGCGGGAGAGACCCAGTACTTC. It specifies CASSTGLAGETQYF.

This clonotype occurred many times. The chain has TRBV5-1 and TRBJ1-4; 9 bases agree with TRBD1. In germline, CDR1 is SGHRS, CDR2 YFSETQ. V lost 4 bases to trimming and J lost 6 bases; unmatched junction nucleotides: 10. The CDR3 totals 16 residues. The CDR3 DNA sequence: TGCGCCAGCAGCCCCCCGGACAGGGGAGAGGATGAAAAACTGTTTTTT. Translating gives CASSPPDRGEDEKLFF.

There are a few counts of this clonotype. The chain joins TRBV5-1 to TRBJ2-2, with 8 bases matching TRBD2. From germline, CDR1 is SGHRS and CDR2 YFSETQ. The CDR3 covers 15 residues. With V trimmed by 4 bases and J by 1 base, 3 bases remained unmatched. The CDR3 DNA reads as TGCGCCAGCAGCGGGGGACTAGTGAACACCGGGGAGCTGTTTTTT. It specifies CASSGGLVNTGELFF.

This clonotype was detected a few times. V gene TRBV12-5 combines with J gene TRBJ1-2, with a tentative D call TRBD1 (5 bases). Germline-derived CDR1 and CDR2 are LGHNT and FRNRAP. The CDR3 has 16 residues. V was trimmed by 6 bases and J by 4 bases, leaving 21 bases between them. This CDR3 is CASGLEGRLALYGYTF. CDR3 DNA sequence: TGTGCTAGTGGGCTAGAGGGGAGGCTTGCACTCTATGGCTACACCTTC.

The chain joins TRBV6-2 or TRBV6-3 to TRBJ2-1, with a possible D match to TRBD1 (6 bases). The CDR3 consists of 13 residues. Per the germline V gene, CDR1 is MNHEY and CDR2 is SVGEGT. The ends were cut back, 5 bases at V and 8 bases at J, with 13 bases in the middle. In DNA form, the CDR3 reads TGTGCCAGCAGTGATGACAGGCGGGATGAGCAGTTCTTC. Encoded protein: CASSDDRRDEQFF.

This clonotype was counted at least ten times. The CDR3 bases are TGTGCCAGCAGTAATGGACAGGACGCCGGGGAGCTGTTTTTT. This sequence encodes CASSNGQDAGELFF. The chain is built from TRBV25-1 and TRBJ2-2; TRBD1 aligns across 7 bases. This CDR3 region has 14 residues. After removal of 5 bases from V and 6 bases from J, the junction contained 6 bases not matched to a gene. CDR1 MGHDK and CDR2 SYGVNS come from the germline V gene. Looking up the rest from reference TRBV25-1 and TRBJ2-2 gives the full variable domain: EADIYQTPRYLVIGTGKKITLECSQTMGHDKMYWYQQDPGMELHLIHYSYGVNSTEKGDLSSESTVSRIRTEHFPLTLESARPSHTSQYLCASSNGQDAGELFFGEGSRLTVL.

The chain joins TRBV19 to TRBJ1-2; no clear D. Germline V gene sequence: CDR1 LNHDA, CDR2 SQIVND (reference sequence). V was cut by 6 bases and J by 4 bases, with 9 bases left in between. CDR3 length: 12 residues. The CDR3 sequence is CASRPKGYGYTF. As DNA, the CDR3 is TGTGCCAGTAGACCCAAGGGCTATGGCTACACCTTC.

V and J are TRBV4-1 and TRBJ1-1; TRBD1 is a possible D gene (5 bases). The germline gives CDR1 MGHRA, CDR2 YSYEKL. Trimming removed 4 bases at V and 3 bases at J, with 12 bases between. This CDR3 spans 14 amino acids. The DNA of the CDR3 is TGCGCCAGCAGCCTACCAGGGTCGCACACTGAAGCTTTCTTT. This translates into CASSLPGSHTEAFF.

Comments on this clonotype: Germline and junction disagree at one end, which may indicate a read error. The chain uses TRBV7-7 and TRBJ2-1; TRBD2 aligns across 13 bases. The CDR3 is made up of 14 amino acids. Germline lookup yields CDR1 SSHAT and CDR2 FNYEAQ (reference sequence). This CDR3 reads CASSWTSGSNEQFF. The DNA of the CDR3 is TGTGCTAGCAGCTGGACTAGCGGGAGCAATGAGCAGTTCTTC.

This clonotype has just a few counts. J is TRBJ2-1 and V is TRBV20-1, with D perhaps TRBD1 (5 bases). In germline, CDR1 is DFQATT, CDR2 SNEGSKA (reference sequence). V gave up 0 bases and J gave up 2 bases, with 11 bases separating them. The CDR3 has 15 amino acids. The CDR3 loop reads CSARDSGIPYNEQFF. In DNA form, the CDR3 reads TGCAGTGCTAGAGATTCAGGGATCCCCTACAATGAGCAGTTCTTC.